The present TCR beta chain was sequenced within a study of PD-1 blockade in mismatch repair-deficient tumors. Study-wide findings and caveats: After pembrolizumab, tumor-resident clones rose rapidly, then generally contracted before radiologic responses.

Libraries were prepared by immunoSEQ multiplex PCR; TCRdb keeps only in-frame clonotypes and omits some of them. This sample has about 60,000 clones; about 91% occur once, and the top ten carry 14%. A few pembrolizumab responders had their TCRs sequenced. The CDR3 extends over 14 amino acids. Trimming removed 0 bases at V and 3 bases at J, with 9 bases between. Germline V CDR1 and CDR2: SGHRS, YFSETQ. Comment on this clone: Its antigen is unidentified.

This receptor was obtained from an adult with mismatch repair-deficient cancer. The sequencing here drew on peripheral blood, taken 52 weeks after starting pembrolizumab. This chain links TRBV5-1 with TRBJ1-1; weak D call: TRBD1 (5 bases). The CDR3 coding sequence is TGCGCCAGCAGCTTGGCCCGGGGGGACACTGAAGCTTTCTTT. Protein sequence: CASSLARGDTEAFF.